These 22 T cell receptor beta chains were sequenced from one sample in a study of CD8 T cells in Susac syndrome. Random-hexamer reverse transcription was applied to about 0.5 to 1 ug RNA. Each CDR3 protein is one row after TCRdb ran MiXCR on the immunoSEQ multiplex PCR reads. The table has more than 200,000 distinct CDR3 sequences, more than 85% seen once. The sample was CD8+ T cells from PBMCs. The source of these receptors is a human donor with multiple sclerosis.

Written as DNA, the CDR3 is TGTGCCAGCAGTTTATCGCAGTTTGCCTACGAGCAGTACTTC. Its translation is CASSLSQFAYEQYF. The chain couples TRBV27 to TRBJ2-7; D is unresolved. CDR3 length: 14 residues. The V end was cut by 0 bases, the J end by 2 bases, with 8 bases between. Germline V gene lookup returns CDR1 MNHEY and CDR2 SMNVEV (reference sequence).

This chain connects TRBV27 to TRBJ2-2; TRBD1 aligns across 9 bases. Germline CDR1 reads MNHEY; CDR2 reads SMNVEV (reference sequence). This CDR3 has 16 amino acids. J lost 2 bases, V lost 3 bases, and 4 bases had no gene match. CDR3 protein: CASSFEGQGNTGELFF. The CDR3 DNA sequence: TGTGCCAGCAGTTTTGAGGGACAGGGAAACACCGGGGAGCTGTTTTTT.

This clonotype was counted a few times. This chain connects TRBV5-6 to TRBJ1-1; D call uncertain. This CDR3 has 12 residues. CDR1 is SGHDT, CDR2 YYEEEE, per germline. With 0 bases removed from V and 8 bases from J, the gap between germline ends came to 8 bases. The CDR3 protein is CASSLGGLEAFF. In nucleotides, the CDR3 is TGTGCCAGCAGCTTGGGTGGGCTGGAAGCTTTCTTT.

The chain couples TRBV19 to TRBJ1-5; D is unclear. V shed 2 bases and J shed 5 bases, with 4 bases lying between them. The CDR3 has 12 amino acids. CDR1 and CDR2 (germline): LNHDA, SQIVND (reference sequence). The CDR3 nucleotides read TGTGCCAGTAGTATACCCGATCAGCCCCAGCATTTT. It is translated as CASSIPDQPQHF.

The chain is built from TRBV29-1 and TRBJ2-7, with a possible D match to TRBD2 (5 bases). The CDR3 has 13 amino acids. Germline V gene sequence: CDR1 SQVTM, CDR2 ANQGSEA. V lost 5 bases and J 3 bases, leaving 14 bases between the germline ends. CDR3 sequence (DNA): TGCAGCGTTTTCGAGGGTGTCCGCTACGAGCAGTACTTC. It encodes CSVFEGVRYEQYF.

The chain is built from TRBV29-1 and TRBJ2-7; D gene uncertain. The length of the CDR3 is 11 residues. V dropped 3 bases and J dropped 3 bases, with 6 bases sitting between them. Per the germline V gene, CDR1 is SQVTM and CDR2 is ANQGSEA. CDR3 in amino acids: CSVDGGYEQYF. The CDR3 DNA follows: TGCAGCGTTGATGGCGGCTACGAGCAGTACTTC.

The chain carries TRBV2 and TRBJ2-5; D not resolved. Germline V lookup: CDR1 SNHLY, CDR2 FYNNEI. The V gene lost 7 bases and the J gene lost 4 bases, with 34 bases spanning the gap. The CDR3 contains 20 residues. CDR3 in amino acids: CASMVPDDPLVSISLETQYF. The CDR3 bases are TGTGCCAGCATGGTCCCCGATGATCCTTTGGTTAGCATTTCGCTAGAGACCCAGTACTTC.

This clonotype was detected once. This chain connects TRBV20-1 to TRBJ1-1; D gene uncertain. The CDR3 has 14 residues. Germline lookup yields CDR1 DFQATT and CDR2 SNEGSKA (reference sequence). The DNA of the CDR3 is TGCTCCGCCTTCCCGTTGGCGATGAACACTGAAGCTTTCTTT. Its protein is CSAFPLAMNTEAFF.

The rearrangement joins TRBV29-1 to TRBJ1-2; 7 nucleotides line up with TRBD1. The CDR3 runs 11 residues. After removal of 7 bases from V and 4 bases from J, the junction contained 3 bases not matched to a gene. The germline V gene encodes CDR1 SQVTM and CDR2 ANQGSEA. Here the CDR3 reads CSAWTGYGYTF. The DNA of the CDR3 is TGCAGCGCTTGGACAGGCTATGGCTACACCTTC. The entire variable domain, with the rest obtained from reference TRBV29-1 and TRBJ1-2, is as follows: SAVISQKPSRDICQRGTSLTIQCQVDSQVTMMFWYRQQPGQSLTLIATANQGSEATYESGFVIDKFPISRPNLTFSTLTVSNMSPEDSSIYLCSAWTGYGYTFGSGTRLTVV.

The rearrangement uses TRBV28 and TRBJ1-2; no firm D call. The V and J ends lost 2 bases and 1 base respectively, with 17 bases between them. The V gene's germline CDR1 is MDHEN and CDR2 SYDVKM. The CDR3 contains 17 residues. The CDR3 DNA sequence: TGTGCCAGCAGTTTAATAGTCACGGCATCCCTTAACTATGGCTACACCTTC. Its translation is CASSLIVTASLNYGYTF.

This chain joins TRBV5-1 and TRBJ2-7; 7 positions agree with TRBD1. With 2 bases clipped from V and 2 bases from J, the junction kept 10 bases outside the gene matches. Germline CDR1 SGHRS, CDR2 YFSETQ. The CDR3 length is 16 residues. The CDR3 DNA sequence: TGCGCCAGCAGCTTACACAGGGGCCTAGAAACCTACGAGCAGTACTTC. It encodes CASSLHRGLETYEQYF.

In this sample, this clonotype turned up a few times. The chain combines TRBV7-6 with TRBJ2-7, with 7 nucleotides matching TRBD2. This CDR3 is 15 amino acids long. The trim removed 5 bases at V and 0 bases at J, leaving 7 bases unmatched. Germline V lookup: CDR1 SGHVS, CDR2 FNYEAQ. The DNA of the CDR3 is TGTGCCAGCAGCGACAGCGGGGATAGCTCCTACGAGCAGTACTTC. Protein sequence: CASSDSGDSSYEQYF.

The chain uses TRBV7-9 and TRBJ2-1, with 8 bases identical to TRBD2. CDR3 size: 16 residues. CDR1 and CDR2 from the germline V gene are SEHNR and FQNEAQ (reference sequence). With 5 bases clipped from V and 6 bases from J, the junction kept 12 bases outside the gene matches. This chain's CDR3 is CASSHSAGVGLNEQFF. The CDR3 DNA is TGTGCCAGCAGCCACTCAGCGGGAGTGGGGCTCAATGAGCAGTTCTTC.

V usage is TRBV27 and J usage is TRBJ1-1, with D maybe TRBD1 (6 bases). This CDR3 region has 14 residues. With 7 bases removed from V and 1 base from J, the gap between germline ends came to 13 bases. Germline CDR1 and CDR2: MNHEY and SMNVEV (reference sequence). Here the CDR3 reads CASTSGVGNTEAFF. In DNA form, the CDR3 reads TGTGCCAGCACCTCAGGGGTGGGGAACACTGAAGCTTTCTTT.

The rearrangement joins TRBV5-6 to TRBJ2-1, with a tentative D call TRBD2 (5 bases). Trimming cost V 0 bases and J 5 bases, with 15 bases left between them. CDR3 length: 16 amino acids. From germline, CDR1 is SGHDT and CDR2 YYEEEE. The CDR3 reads CASSLADFGLDNEQFF. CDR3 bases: TGTGCCAGCAGCTTGGCCGACTTCGGACTCGACAATGAGCAGTTCTTC.

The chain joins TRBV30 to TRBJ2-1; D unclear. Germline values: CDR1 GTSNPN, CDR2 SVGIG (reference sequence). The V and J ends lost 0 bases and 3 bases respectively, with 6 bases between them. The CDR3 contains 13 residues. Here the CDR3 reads CAWSVTNYNEQFF. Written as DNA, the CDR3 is TGTGCCTGGAGTGTTACCAACTACAATGAGCAGTTCTTC. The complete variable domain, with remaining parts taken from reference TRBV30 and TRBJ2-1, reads SQTIHQWPATLVQPVGSPLSLECTVEGTSNPNLYWYRQAAGRGLQLLFYSVGIGQISSEVPQNLSASRPQDRQFILSSKKLLLSDSGFYLCAWSVTNYNEQFFGPGTRLTVL.

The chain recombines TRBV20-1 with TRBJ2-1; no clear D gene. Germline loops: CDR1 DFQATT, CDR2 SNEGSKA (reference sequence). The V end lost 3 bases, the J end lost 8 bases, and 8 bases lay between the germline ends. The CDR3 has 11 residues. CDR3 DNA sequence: TGCAGTGCTAGGGGATTGGATGAGCAGTTCTTC. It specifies CSARGLDEQFF.

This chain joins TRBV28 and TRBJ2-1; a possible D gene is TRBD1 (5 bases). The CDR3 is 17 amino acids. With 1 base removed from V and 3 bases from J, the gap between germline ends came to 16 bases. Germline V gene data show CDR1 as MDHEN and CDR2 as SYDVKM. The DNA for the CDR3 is TGTGCCAGCAGTTTATCCCCTTATAACAGGCTCTACAATGAGCAGTTCTTC. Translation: CASSLSPYNRLYNEQFF.

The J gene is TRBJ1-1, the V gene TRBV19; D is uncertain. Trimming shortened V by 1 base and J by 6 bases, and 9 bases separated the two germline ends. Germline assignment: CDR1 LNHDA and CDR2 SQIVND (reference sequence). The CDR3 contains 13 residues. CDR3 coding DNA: TGTGCCAGTAGTATAGGAGGGCTCTCTGAAGCTTTCTTT. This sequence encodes CASSIGGLSEAFF.

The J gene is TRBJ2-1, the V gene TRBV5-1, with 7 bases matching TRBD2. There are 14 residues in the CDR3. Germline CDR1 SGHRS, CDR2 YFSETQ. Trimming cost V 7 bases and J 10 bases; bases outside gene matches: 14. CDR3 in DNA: TGCGCCAGCCACGCAGGGCCGTGGCGGGGGGAGCAGTTCTTC. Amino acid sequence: CASHAGPWRGEQFF.

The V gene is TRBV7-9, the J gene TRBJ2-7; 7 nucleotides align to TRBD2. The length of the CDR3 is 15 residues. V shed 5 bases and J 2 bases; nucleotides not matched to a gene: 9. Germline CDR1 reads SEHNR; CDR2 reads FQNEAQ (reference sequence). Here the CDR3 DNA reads TGTGCCAGCAGCCCCCACCCAAGCGGGACCTACGAGCAGTACTTC. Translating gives CASSPHPSGTYEQYF.

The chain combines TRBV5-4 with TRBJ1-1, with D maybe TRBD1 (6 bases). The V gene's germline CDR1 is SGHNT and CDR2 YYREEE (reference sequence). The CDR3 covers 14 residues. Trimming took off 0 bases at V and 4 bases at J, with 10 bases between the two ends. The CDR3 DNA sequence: TGTGCCAGCAGCTTGGGGGGGCCAAGCACTGAAGCTTTCTTT. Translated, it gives CASSLGGPSTEAFF.